This T cell receptor (beta chain) was obtained from a study of T-cell reconstitution after alpha-beta-depleted transplantation in children. Germline V lookup: CDR1 DFQATT, CDR2 SNEGSKA (reference sequence). V lost 0 bases and J lost 3; bases outside the gene matches: 14. This CDR3 is 18 amino acids long. This clonotype was observed many times. The TCRbeta library was prepared with unique molecular identifiers. TCRdb independently ran MiXCR on the PCR reads; one entry per CDR3 protein. This sample yields 480,000 or so distinct CDR3 sequences, of which over 9.5% are seen a single time; 2% to 2.5% belongs to the top ten.

This rearrangement joins TRBV20-1 to TRBJ2-1; 7 bases are shared with TRBD1. This specimen was PBMCs, taken before TCRalphabeta/CD19-depleted stem cell transplant. The sequence came from a child younger than 10 with inherited bone marrow failure, due to receive a stem cell transplant. CDR3 region: CSARDLRGGERSYNEQFF. The DNA of the CDR3 is TGCAGTGCTAGAGATCTCCGAGGGGGCGAGCGGAGCTACAATGAGCAGTTCTTC.